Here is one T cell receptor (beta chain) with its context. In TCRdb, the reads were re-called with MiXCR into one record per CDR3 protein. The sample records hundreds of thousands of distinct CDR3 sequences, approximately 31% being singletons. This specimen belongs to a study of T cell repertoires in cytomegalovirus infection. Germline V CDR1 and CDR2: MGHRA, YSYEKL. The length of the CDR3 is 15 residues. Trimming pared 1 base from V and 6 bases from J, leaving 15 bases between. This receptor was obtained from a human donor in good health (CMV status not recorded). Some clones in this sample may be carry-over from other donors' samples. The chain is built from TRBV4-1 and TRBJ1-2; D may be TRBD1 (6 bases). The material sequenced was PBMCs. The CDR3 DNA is TGCGCCAGCAGCCAAGTGACAGGCCAGAAGGATGGCTACACCTTC. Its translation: CASSQVTGQKDGYTF.